Following are 14 T cell receptor beta chains from one sample sequenced in a study of T cells in Graves' hyperthyroidism and ophthalmopathy. There were TCR beta CDR3 regions amplified from RNA transcripts. TCR CDR3 underwent first-round RT-PCR with the HTBI primer set. TCRdb reprocessed the multiplex PCR reads via MiXCR and lists one record per CDR3 protein. The sample yields around 340,000 distinct CDR3 sequences, roughly 23% seen once. Sequencing input: blood. These receptors were taken from a woman in her forties or fifties with Graves' hyperthyroidism.

This clonotype occurred many times. V usage is TRBV20-1 and J usage is TRBJ1-5; a possible D gene is TRBD1 (5 bases). V lost 0 bases to trimming and J lost 2 bases, with 14 bases between them. This CDR3 contains 16 residues. CDR1 and CDR2 (germline): DFQATT, SNEGSKA (reference sequence). This CDR3 reads CSARDRDPARNQPQHF. The CDR3 coding sequence is TGCAGTGCTAGAGACCGGGACCCAGCTCGCAATCAGCCCCAGCATTTT.

Ten or more counts support this clonotype. The chain is built from TRBV3-1 and TRBJ2-4; tentative D call: TRBD1 (6 bases). The CDR3 contains 14 residues. V was shortened by 1 base and J by 7 bases, with 11 bases between the two germline ends. Germline V CDR1 and CDR2: LGHDT, YNNKEL (reference sequence). The CDR3 here is CASSQGTGTNIQYF. CDR3 bases: TGTGCCAGCAGCCAAGGTACAGGGACGAACATTCAGTACTTC.

The chain carries TRBV5-1 and TRBJ1-1, with no clear D. The V gene's germline CDR1 is SGHRS and CDR2 YFSETQ. V lost 1 base and J lost 2, with 9 bases in between. CDR3 size: 14 residues. CDR3 coding DNA: TGCGCCAGCAGCTTGTCAGGAGATAACACTGAAGCTTTCTTT. Its protein is CASSLSGDNTEAFF.

This clonotype came up many times. V and J are TRBV30 and TRBJ1-1; D unclear. The germline V and J ends were trimmed by 1 base and 8 bases, with 8 bases remaining between them. Germline V lookup: CDR1 GTSNPN, CDR2 SVGIG (reference sequence). The CDR3 is 11 residues long. The CDR3 is CAWSEVTEAFF. The CDR3 bases are TGTGCCTGGAGTGAAGTGACAGAAGCTTTCTTT.

There are many counts of this clonotype. This chain uses TRBV11-3 with TRBJ1-2, with D uncertain. This CDR3 region has 16 residues. Germline V lookup: CDR1 SGHNT, CDR2 YENEEA. Trimming pared 0 bases from V and 0 bases from J, leaving 11 bases between. CDR3 bases: TGTGCCAGCAGCTTAGAGTCTAGGATCTCTAACTATGGCTACACCTTC. Residues: CASSLESRISNYGYTF.

This clonotype has ten or more counts. The germline gene is not matched at one end of the junction; a read error may be the cause. The V and J genes are TRBV30 and TRBJ1-1, with D possibly matching TRBD1 (5 bases). This CDR3 has 15 residues. From germline, CDR1 is GTSNPN and CDR2 SVGIG (reference sequence). CDR3 region: CARSGVGGSITEAFF. DNA of the CDR3: TGTGCCCGGAGCGGGGTTGGGGGTAGTATCACTGAAGCTTTCTTT.

V usage is TRBV24-1 and J usage is TRBJ1-4; D is unclear. Trimming removed 9 bases at V and 0 bases at J, with 7 bases between. Germline CDR1 KGHDR, CDR2 SFDVKD. This CDR3 region has 13 residues. CDR3 loop: CATSLATNEKLFF. Written as DNA, the CDR3 is TGTGCCACCTCGCTTGCAACTAATGAAAAACTGTTTTTT.

This clonotype appeared many times. V usage is TRBV5-5 and J usage is TRBJ2-2; D is possibly TRBD2 (6 bases). The CDR3 consists of 16 residues. Germline CDR1 SGHKS, CDR2 YYEKEE (reference sequence). Trimming shortened V by 1 base and J by 5 bases, and 15 bases separated the two germline ends. The CDR3 region is CASSLSAGRGTGELFF. The DNA of the CDR3 is TGTGCCAGCAGCTTGTCGGCGGGGCGAGGGACCGGGGAGCTGTTTTTT.

The V call is TRBV6-2 or TRBV6-3, the J call TRBJ1-2; perhaps TRBD1 as D (6 bases). V lost 5 bases to trimming and J lost 8 bases, with 15 bases between them. The CDR3 spans 13 residues. Germline values: CDR1 MNHEY, CDR2 SVGEGT. This CDR3 reads CASSTTGSSGYTF. As DNA, the CDR3 is TGTGCCAGCAGTACCACAGGGTCTTCCGGCTACACCTTC.

At least ten counts were recorded for this clonotype. The rearrangement uses TRBV30 and TRBJ2-7; D is undetermined. This CDR3 region has 15 residues. The germline V and J ends were trimmed by 1 base and 9 bases, with 22 bases remaining between them. Germline-derived CDR1 and CDR2 are GTSNPN and SVGIG (reference sequence). CDR3 protein: CAWSAADTAPFWQYF. The CDR3 DNA reads TGTGCCTGGAGTGCCGCTGACACGGCCCCGTTTTGGCAGTACTTC.

This clonotype was found a few times. The chain employs TRBV7-6 and TRBJ2-7; 14 nucleotides match TRBD2. With 1 base clipped from V and 5 bases from J, the junction kept 7 bases outside the gene matches. The CDR3 length is 17 residues. Germline V lookup: CDR1 SGHVS, CDR2 FNYEAQ. The CDR3 loop is CASSLGLAGGPQDEQYF. In DNA form, the CDR3 reads TGTGCCAGCAGCTTAGGACTAGCGGGAGGGCCTCAAGACGAGCAGTACTTC.

This clonotype was seen ten or more times. This chain connects TRBV2 to TRBJ2-2; D is unclear. V was pared by 2 bases and J by 6 bases, with 7 bases between. Looked up from germline, CDR1 is SNHLY and CDR2 is FYNNEI. The CDR3 totals 13 residues. The CDR3 DNA reads TGTGCCAGCAGTGAACGTGGACCCGGGGAGCTGTTTTTT. Its translation is CASSERGPGELFF.

This clonotype was observed many times. CDR3 bases: TGCGCCAGCAGCTTGGTAGTTACAGGGTTGGATGAGCAGTTCTTC. This sequence encodes CASSLVVTGLDEQFF. The rearrangement uses TRBV5-1 and TRBJ2-1; tentatively, D is TRBD1 (6 bases). The CDR3 runs 15 residues. V was trimmed by 0 bases and J by 8 bases, leaving 15 bases between them. The germline gives CDR1 SGHRS, CDR2 YFSETQ.

This clonotype was observed many times. The V and J genes are TRBV6-1 and TRBJ2-6; 9 nucleotides agree with TRBD1. The ends lost 5 bases at V and 4 bases at J; junction bases unmatched: 9. The V gene's germline CDR1 is MNHNS and CDR2 SASEGT. The CDR3 runs 17 residues. CDR3 DNA sequence: TGTGCCAGCAGTAGACGTACAGGGGGCATAGGGGCCAACGTCCTGACTTTC. This translates into CASSRRTGGIGANVLTF.